This T cell receptor beta chain comes out of a study of shared clonotypes between healthy human individuals. Study summary: Participating donors consisted of a couple of women and three men aged 18 to 49. Study-wide results and caveats: Blood was the only sampled material, and tissue repertoires likely differ. Rarefaction demonstrated incomplete sorted-subset sequencing despite large depth.

In the authors' methods: From ImmunoSEQ came sequences covering only the junction and carrying no quality scores, so filtering differed. Profiled with immunoSEQ multiplex PCR; TCRdb holds only in-frame clones, not every one. V, J and clone size were drawn from that table, and D and trimming were deduced from the DNA. This sample has around 1,000,000 clones, with roughly 80% found just once. With 7 bases removed from V and 2 bases from J, the gap between germline ends came to 12 bases. From germline, CDR1 is MDHEN and CDR2 SYDVKM. The CDR3 has 13 amino acids. With regard to this clone: Its specificity is not known.

The origin of this receptor is a man between 18 and 35 years old in good health. Some clones in this sample may be carry-over from other donors' samples. The V and J genes are TRBV28 and TRBJ2-7, with D perhaps matching TRBD1 (5 bases). The sequenced material came from memory CD4+ T cells from PBMCs. Stated subset: CD45RA-negative fraction. CDR3 amino acids: CASIDRHTYEQYF. CDR3 bases: TGTGCCAGCATCGACAGACACACCTACGAGCAGTACTTC.